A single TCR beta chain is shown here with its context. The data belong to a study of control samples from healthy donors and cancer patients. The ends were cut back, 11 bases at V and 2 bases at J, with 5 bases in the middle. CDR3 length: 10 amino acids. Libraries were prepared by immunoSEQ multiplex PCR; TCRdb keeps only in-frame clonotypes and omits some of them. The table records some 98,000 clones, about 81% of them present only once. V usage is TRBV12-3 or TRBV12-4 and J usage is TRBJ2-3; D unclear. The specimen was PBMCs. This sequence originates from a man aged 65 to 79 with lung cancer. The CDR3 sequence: CAVITDTQYF. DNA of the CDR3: TGTGCCGTAATCACAGATACGCAGTATTTT.